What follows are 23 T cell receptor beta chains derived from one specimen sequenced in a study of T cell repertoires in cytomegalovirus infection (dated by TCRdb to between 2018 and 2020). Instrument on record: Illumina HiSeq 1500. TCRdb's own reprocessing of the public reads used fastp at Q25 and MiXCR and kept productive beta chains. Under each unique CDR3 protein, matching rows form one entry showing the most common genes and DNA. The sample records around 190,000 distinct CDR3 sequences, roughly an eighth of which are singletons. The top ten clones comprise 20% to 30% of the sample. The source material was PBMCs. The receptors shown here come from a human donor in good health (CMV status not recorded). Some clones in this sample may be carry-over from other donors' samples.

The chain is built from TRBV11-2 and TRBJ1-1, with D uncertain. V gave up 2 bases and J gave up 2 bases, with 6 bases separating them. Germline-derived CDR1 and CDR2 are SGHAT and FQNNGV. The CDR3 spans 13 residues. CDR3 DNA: TGTGCCAGCAGCTTACAGTCCAACACTGAAGCTTTCTTT. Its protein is CASSLQSNTEAFF. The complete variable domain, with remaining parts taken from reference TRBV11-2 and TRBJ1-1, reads EAGVAQSPRYKIIEKRQSVAFWCNPISGHATLYWYQQILGQGPKLLIQFQNNGVVDDSQLPKDRFSAERLKGVDSTLKIQPAKLEDSAVYLCASSLQSNTEAFFGQGTRLTVV.

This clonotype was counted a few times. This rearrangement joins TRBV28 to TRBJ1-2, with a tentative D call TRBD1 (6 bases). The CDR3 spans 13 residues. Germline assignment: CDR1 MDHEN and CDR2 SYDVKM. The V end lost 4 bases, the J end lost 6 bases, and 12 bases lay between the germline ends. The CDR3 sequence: CASSSSGAHGYTF. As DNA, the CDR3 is TGTGCCAGCAGTTCGTCAGGGGCTCATGGCTACACCTTC.

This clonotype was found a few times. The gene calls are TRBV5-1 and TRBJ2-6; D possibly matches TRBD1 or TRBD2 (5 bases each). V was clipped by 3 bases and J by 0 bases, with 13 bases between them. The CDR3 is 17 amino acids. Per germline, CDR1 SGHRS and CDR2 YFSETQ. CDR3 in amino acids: CASSWPGPLSGANVLTF. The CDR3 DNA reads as TGCGCCAGCAGCTGGCCGGGGCCTCTCTCTGGGGCCAACGTCCTGACTTTC.

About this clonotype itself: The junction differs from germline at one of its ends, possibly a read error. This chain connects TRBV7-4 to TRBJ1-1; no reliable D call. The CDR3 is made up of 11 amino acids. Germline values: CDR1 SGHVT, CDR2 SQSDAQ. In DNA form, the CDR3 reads TGTGCCAGCAGGGGGAACACTGAAGCTTCCTTT. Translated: CASRGNTEASF. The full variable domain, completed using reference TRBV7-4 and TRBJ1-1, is GAGVSQSPRYKVAKRGRDVALRCDSISGHVTLYWYRQTLGQGSEVLTYSQSDAQRDKSGRPSGRFSAERPERSVSTLKIQRTEQGDSAVYLCASRGNTEASFGQGTRLTVV.

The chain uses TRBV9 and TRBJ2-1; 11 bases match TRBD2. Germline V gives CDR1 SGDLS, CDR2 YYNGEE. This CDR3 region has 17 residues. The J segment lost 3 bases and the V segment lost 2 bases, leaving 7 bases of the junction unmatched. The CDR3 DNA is TGTGCCAGCAGCGTGGATATAGCGGGAGGGGACTACAATGAGCAGTTCTTC. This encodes CASSVDIAGGDYNEQFF.

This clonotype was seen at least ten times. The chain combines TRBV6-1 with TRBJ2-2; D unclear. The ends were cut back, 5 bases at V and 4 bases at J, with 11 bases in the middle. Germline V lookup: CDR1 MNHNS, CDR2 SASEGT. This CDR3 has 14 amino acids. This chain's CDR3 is CASSYDSGTGELFF. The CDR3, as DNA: TGTGCCAGCAGTTATGATTCGGGCACCGGGGAGCTGTTTTTT.

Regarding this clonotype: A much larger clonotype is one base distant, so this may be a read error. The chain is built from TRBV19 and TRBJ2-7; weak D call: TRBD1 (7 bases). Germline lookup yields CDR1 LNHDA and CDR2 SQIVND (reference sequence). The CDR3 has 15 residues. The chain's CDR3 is CASSIQGGSNYKQYF. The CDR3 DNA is TGTGCCAGTAGTATCCAGGGGGGTAGTAACTACAAGCAGTACTTC.

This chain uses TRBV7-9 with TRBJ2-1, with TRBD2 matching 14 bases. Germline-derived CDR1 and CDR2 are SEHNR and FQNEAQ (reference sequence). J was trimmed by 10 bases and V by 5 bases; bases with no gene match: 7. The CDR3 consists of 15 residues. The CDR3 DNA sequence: TGTGCCAGCAGCCTGAGACTAGCGGGAGGGCAGGAGCAGTTCTTC. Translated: CASSLRLAGGQEQFF. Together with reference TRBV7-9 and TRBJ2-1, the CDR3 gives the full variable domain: DTGVSQNPRHKITKRGQNVTFRCDPISEHNRLYWYRQTLGQGPEFLTYFQNEAQLEKSRLLSDRFSAERPKGSFSTLEIQRTEQGDSAMYLCASSLRLAGGQEQFFGPGTRLTVL.

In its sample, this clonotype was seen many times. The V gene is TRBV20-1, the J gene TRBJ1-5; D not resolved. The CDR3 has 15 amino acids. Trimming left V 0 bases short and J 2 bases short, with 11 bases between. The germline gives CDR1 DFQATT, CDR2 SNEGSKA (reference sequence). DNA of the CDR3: TGCAGTGCTAGAGATCGAGAAACGGGCAATCAGCCCCAGCATTTT. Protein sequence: CSARDRETGNQPQHF.

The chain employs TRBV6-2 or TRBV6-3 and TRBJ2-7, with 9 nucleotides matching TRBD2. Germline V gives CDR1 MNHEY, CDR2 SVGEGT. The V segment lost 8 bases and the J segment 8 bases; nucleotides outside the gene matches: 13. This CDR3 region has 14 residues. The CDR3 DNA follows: TGTGCCAGCTCCCAAGCGGGAGGCAATTACAAGCAGTACTTC. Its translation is CASSQAGGNYKQYF.

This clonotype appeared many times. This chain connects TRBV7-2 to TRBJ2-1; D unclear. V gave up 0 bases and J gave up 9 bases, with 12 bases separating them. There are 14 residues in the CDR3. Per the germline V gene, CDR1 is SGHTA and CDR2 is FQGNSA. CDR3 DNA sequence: TGTGCCAGCAGCTTAGCGCTCGGGTATAGTGAGCAGTTCTTC. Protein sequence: CASSLALGYSEQFF.

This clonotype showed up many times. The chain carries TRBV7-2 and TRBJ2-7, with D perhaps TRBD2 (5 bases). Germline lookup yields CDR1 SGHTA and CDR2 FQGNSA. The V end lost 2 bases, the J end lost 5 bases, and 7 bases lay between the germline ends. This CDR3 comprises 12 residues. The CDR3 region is CASSLWRDEQYF. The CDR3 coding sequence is TGTGCCAGCAGCTTATGGCGGGACGAGCAGTACTTC. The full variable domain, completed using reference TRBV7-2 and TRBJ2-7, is GAGVSQSPSNKVTEKGKDVELRCDPISGHTALYWYRQSLGQGLEFLIYFQGNSAPDKSGLPSDRFSAERTGGSVSTLTIQRTQQEDSAVYLCASSLWRDEQYFGPGTRLTVT.

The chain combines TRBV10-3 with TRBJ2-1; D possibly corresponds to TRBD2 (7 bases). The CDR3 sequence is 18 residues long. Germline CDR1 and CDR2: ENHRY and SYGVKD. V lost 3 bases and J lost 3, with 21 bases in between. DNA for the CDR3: TGTGCCATCAGTGAATCCGGAATCGGGGGGCTAGGCTACAATGAGCAGTTCTTC. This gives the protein CAISESGIGGLGYNEQFF.

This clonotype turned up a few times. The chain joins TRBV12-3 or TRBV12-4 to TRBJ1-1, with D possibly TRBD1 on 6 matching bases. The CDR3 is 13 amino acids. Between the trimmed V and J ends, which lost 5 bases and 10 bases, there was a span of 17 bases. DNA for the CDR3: TGTGCCAGCAGTCCCGAGGGGGAGCCTGCAGCTTTCTTT. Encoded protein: CASSPEGEPAAFF.

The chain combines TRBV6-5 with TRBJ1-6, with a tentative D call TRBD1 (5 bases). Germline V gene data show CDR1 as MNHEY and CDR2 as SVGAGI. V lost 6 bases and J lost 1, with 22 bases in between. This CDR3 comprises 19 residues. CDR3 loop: CASSRPGRNKVSYNSPLHF. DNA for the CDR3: TGTGCCAGCAGCCGGCCGGGACGGAATAAAGTTTCCTATAATTCACCCCTCCACTTT.

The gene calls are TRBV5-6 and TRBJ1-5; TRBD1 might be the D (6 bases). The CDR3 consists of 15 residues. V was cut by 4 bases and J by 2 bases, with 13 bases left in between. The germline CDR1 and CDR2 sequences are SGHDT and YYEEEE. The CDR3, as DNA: TGTGCCAGCAGCCTTGCGGACAGACGCAATCAGCCCCAGCATTTT. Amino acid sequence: CASSLADRRNQPQHF.

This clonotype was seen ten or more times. Here the CDR3 DNA reads TGTGCCAGCAGCTTAAGGGACAGTGAAGCTTTCTTT. This encodes CASSLRDSEAFF. This sequence joins TRBV7-9 and TRBJ1-1, with 7 bases that match TRBD1. The V gene's germline CDR1 is SEHNR and CDR2 FQNEAQ (reference sequence). V shed 2 bases and J 7 bases; nucleotides not matched to a gene: 1. The CDR3 spans 12 residues.

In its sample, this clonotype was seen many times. CDR3 in DNA: TGTGCCAGCAGCTTATACACAGATACGCAGTATTTT. The encoded protein is CASSLYTDTQYF. The rearrangement uses TRBV7-2 and TRBJ2-3; D remains ambiguous. The germline gives CDR1 SGHTA, CDR2 FQGNSA. V was clipped by 2 bases and J by 2 bases, with 2 bases between them. The CDR3 covers 12 residues. Full variable domain (missing parts from reference TRBV7-2 and TRBJ2-3): GAGVSQSPSNKVTEKGKDVELRCDPISGHTALYWYRQSLGQGLEFLIYFQGNSAPDKSGLPSDRFSAERTGGSVSTLTIQRTQQEDSAVYLCASSLYTDTQYFGPGTRLTVL.

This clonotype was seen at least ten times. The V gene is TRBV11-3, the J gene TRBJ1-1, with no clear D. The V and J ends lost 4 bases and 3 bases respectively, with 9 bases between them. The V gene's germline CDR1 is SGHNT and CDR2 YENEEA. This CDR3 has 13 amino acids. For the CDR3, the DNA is TGTGCCAGCAGCTCCCACAGCTACACTGAAGCTTTCTTT. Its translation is CASSSHSYTEAFF.

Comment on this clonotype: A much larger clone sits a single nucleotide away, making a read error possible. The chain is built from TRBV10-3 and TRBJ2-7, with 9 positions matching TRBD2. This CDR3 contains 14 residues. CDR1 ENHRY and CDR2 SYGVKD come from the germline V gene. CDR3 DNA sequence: TGTGCCATCAGAGAGCGGGAGGCCCCTGGCGAGCAGCACTTC. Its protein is CAIREREAPGEQHF.

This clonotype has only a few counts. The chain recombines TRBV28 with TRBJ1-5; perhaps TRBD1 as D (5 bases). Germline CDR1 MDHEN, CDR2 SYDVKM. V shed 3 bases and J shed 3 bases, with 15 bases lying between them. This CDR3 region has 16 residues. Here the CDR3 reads CASSFGQGLANQPQHF. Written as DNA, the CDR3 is TGTGCCAGCAGTTTTGGGCAGGGCCTAGCCAATCAGCCCCAGCATTTT.

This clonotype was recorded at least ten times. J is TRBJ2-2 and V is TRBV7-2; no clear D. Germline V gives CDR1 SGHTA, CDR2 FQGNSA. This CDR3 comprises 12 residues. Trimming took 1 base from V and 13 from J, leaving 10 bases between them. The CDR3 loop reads CASSLDLGWLFF. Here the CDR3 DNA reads TGTGCCAGCAGCTTAGATTTGGGTTGGCTGTTTTTT.

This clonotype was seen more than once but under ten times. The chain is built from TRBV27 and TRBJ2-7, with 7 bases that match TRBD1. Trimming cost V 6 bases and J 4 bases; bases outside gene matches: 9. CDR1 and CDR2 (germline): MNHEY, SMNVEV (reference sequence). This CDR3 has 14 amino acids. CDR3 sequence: CASSVTGTYYEQYF. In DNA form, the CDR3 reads TGTGCCAGCAGCGTGACAGGGACCTATTACGAGCAGTACTTC.